The following is a T cell receptor beta chain sequence with its context. This sample is drawn from a study of human T cells and chemical hapten exposure. Time point noted: pre-sensitization, week 0. Sample treatment: therapeutic diphenylcyclopropenone sensitization with weekly scalp DPC. Trimming at V came to 6 bases and at J to 8 bases, leaving 3 bases not matched to a gene. The CDR3 is 14 amino acids. The authors' processing: A typical sample had roughly 96,000 TCRs, with about 23,224 to 690,600 overall. TCRdb re-derived calls from the RACE reads in MiXCR, one entry per CDR3 protein. TCRdb, rather than the study authors, made the V and J calls. The sample records roughly 51,000 distinct CDR3 sequences, 9.9% being singletons.

The clonotype comes from a man aged 40-49 years with alopecia areata. Some clones in this sample may be carry-over from other donors' samples. V is TRBV12-3 or TRBV12-4 and J is TRBJ2-1; 14 bases align to TRBD2. The specimen was whole blood, collected in connection with sensitization to the hapten diphenylcyclopropenone (DPC). The CDR3 loop reads CASSGLAGGYEQFF. The CDR3 DNA follows: TGTGCCAGCAGCGGACTAGCGGGAGGATATGAGCAGTTCTTC.